The 32 T cell receptor beta chains presented below share a single source sample, sequenced in a study of graft-versus-host responses after intestinal transplantation (dated by TCRdb to the early 2020s). The sample's time point label, in plain terms: cells obtained before transplantation from donor or recipient. Their antigen targets remain unknown. The library was produced with the immunoSEQ multiplex PCR assay. What TCRdb holds here is the immuneACCESS table cut down to in-frame rearrangements. Part of the clones is not present; checked against another copy, under half of the missing clones reflect an unresolved V gene, and the others are unexplained. This sample is represented by fewer than 150,000 clones; approximately 92% of them were singletons. Of the sample, roughly 0.17% falls within the top ten clones. This sample comprised unstimulated CD4+ T cells sorted from spleen or lymph node cells, obtained before intestinal transplant. These receptors were obtained from a human donor who received an intestinal transplant.

The chain couples TRBV11-1 to TRBJ2-7; 8 bases agree with TRBD1. Germline trimming cut 5 bases from V and 4 bases from J; bases unmatched to any gene: 10. This CDR3 is 15 amino acids long. Per germline, CDR1 SGHAT and CDR2 FQDESV (reference sequence). Here the CDR3 reads CASSPTDRALYEQYF. In DNA, the CDR3 is TGTGCCAGCAGCCCTACGGACAGGGCCCTATACGAGCAGTACTTC.

J is TRBJ2-3 and V is TRBV5-1; 9 nucleotides match TRBD2. The V and J ends lost 0 bases and 4 bases, in that order; junction bases with no gene match: 3. CDR1 is SGHRS and CDR2 is YFSETQ in the germline V gene. CDR3 length: 15 amino acids. The CDR3 coding sequence is TGCGCCAGCAGCTTGGGCGGGGGGGCCTCAGATACGCAGTATTTT. Its translation: CASSLGGGASDTQYF. The whole variable domain, filled in from reference TRBV5-1 and TRBJ2-3, reads KAGVTQTPRYLIKTRGQQVTLSCSPISGHRSVSWYQQTPGQGLQFLFEYFSETQRNKGNFPGRFSGRQFSNSRSEMNVSTLELGDSALYLCASSLGGGASDTQYFGPGTRLTVL.

The chain employs TRBV11-1 and TRBJ2-3; D perhaps matches TRBD1 (6 bases). This CDR3 comprises 16 residues. V was clipped by 1 base and J by 0 bases, with 11 bases between them. The germline V gene has CDR1 SGHAT and CDR2 FQDESV (reference sequence). The CDR3 DNA reads as TGTGCCAGCAGCTTAGAGGGACACCCTAGCACAGATACGCAGTATTTT. This gives the protein CASSLEGHPSTDTQYF. Based on the CDR3 plus reference TRBV11-1 and TRBJ2-3, the full variable domain is EAEVAQSPRYKITEKSQAVAFWCDPISGHATLYWYRQILGQGPELLVQFQDESVVDDSQLPKDRFSAERLKGVDSTLKIQPAELGDSAMYLCASSLEGHPSTDTQYFGPGTRLTVL.

This chain uses TRBV18 with TRBJ1-1, with D possibly matching TRBD1 (6 bases). This CDR3 comprises 16 residues. V shed 2 bases and J shed 0 bases, with 13 bases lying between them. The V gene's germline CDR1 is KGHSH and CDR2 LQKENI. The CDR3 loop is CASSPFWDTMNTEAFF. CDR3 coding DNA: TGTGCCAGCTCACCATTTTGGGACACCATGAACACTGAAGCTTTCTTT.

The chain carries TRBV30 and TRBJ1-2, with D unclear. This CDR3 has 13 amino acids. Germline assignment: CDR1 GTSNPN and CDR2 SVGIG (reference sequence). Trimming cost V 4 bases and J 1 base, with 10 bases left between them. CDR3 loop: CAWTPSVNYGYTF. The DNA for the CDR3 is TGTGCCTGGACCCCGTCGGTTAACTATGGCTACACCTTC. Full variable domain (outside the CDR3, taken from reference TRBV30 and TRBJ1-2): SQTIHQWPATLVQPVGSPLSLECTVEGTSNPNLYWYRQAAGRGLQLLFYSVGIGQISSEVPQNLSASRPQDRQFILSSKKLLLSDSGFYLCAWTPSVNYGYTFGSGTRLTVV.

The chain is built from TRBV9 and TRBJ2-4; D may be TRBD2 (6 bases). The CDR3 is 13 residues long. Trimming left V 4 bases short and J 8 bases short, with 13 bases between. CDR1 SGDLS and CDR2 YYNGEE come from the germline V gene. The CDR3, as DNA: TGTGCCAGCAGCTTGGGACTTATGGACATTCAGTACTTC. Residues: CASSLGLMDIQYF.

This rearrangement joins TRBV5-1 to TRBJ1-4, with TRBD1 matching 9 bases. The CDR3 extends over 15 amino acids. Germline CDR1 SGHRS, CDR2 YFSETQ. With V trimmed by 4 bases and J by 8 bases, 9 bases remained unmatched. CDR3 amino acids: CASSPADRGLEKLFF. In DNA form, the CDR3 reads TGCGCCAGCAGCCCGGCGGACAGGGGTTTAGAAAAACTGTTTTTT.

On this clone itself: The sample contains more than one DNA sequence encoding this CDR3. The CDR3: CASSQGRAPLKETQYF. The CDR3 nucleotides are TGCGCCAGCAGCCAAGGCCGGGCTCCGTTGAAAGAGACCCAGTACTTC. The chain employs TRBV4-1 and TRBJ2-5; D unclear. The V end lost 1 base, the J end lost 3 bases, and 15 bases lay between the germline ends. The V gene's germline CDR1 is MGHRA and CDR2 YSYEKL. CDR3 length: 16 residues.

The chain employs TRBV13 and TRBJ2-5; D may correspond to TRBD1 or TRBD2 (6 bases each). CDR3 length: 13 amino acids. V lost 5 bases, J lost 4 bases, and 11 bases lay in between. Germline V gene lookup returns CDR1 PRHDT and CDR2 FYEKMQ (reference sequence). The CDR3 is CASSRGPGETQYF. CDR3 DNA: TGTGCCAGCAGCCGGGGGCCGGGAGAGACCCAGTACTTC.

This chain joins TRBV6-5 and TRBJ2-1, with D perhaps matching TRBD2 (5 bases). Looked up from germline, CDR1 is MNHEY and CDR2 is SVGAGI. Trimming stripped 2 bases from V and 9 bases from J, with 5 bases between. This CDR3 is 11 amino acids long. The CDR3 region is CASSYGGEQFF. In nucleotides, the CDR3 is TGTGCCAGCAGTTACGGAGGTGAGCAGTTCTTC.

J is TRBJ2-7 and V is TRBV6-1; D is unresolved. Germline CDR1 MNHNS, CDR2 SASEGT. V was shortened by 6 bases and J by 1 base, with 16 bases between the two germline ends. This CDR3 comprises 15 residues. In DNA form, the CDR3 reads TGTGCCAGCAGCACGTTGGGCCCTGAGTCCTACGAGCAGTACTTC. It yields the protein CASSTLGPESYEQYF.

The V call is TRBV12-5, the J call TRBJ1-2, with D maybe TRBD1 (6 bases). Germline CDR1 reads LGHNT; CDR2 reads FRNRAP. The CDR3 has 17 amino acids. V was shortened by 2 bases and J by 4 bases, with 20 bases between the two germline ends. The CDR3 bases are TGTGCTAGTGGTTTGAGGGCGACAGGTCGGTCCGTCTATGGCTACACCTTC. It is translated as CASGLRATGRSVYGYTF.

The chain has TRBV6-5 and TRBJ1-2; 7 positions agree with TRBD1. Germline V lookup: CDR1 MNHEY, CDR2 SVGAGI. The CDR3 covers 14 residues. V shed 4 bases, J shed 0 bases, and the junction held 2 bases outside the gene matches. CDR3 sequence (DNA): TGTGCCAGCAGTTCTGACAGGGCTAACTATGGCTACACCTTC. Translated: CASSSDRANYGYTF.

The chain is built from TRBV30 and TRBJ2-7, with 7 bases that match TRBD2. The CDR3 consists of 14 residues. The germline V gene encodes CDR1 GTSNPN and CDR2 SVGIG (reference sequence). The V and J ends lost 2 bases and 0 bases, in that order; junction bases with no gene match: 4. Written as DNA, the CDR3 is TGTGCCTGGAGTCTGGGGGGGAGCTCCTACGAGCAGTACTTC. Translated, it gives CAWSLGGSSYEQYF.

The V gene is TRBV6-5, the J gene TRBJ2-5; 14 nucleotides align to TRBD2. V was clipped by 2 bases and J by 3 bases; unmatched bases: 2. CDR1 MNHEY and CDR2 SVGAGI come from the germline V gene. The CDR3 runs 16 residues. CDR3 amino acids: CASSYGGLAGEETQYF. The CDR3 DNA reads TGTGCCAGCAGTTACGGGGGACTAGCGGGGGAAGAGACCCAGTACTTC.

This chain connects TRBV29-1 to TRBJ1-1, with TRBD1 as a possible D gene (6 bases). CDR3 length: 13 amino acids. V was shortened by 2 bases and J by 7 bases, with 14 bases between the two germline ends. Germline V gives CDR1 SQVTM, CDR2 ANQGSEA. The CDR3 is CSVELWTAREAFF. The CDR3 DNA reads TGCAGCGTTGAACTTTGGACAGCACGTGAAGCTTTCTTT.

V usage is TRBV25-1 and J usage is TRBJ1-2; maybe TRBD1 (5 bases). The V gene lost 0 bases and the J gene lost 6 bases, with 8 bases spanning the gap. The CDR3 is made up of 13 amino acids. Looked up from germline, CDR1 is MGHDK and CDR2 is SYGVNS. CDR3 DNA: TGTGCCAGCAGTGAATATCAAGGGGATGGCTACACCTTC. Protein: CASSEYQGDGYTF.

This clone was observed at least ten times. The V gene is TRBV7-9, the J gene TRBJ1-6; TRBD1 might be the D (6 bases). The germline CDR1 and CDR2 sequences are SEHNR and FQNEAQ (reference sequence). The V and J ends lost 7 bases and 9 bases respectively, with 16 bases between them. CDR3 length: 14 residues. The CDR3 nucleotides are TGTGCCAGCAACAGGGAGGCTTCAAGTTCACCCCTCCACTTT. Translation gives CASNREASSSPLHF. Together with reference TRBV7-9 and TRBJ1-6, the CDR3 gives the full variable domain: DTGVSQNPRHKITKRGQNVTFRCDPISEHNRLYWYRQTLGQGPEFLTYFQNEAQLEKSRLLSDRFSAERPKGSFSTLEIQRTEQGDSAMYLCASNREASSSPLHFGNGTRLTVT.

The V call is TRBV7-7, the J call TRBJ2-5; unclear D gene. V dropped 1 base and J dropped 7 bases, with 7 bases sitting between them. The CDR3 spans 12 residues. CDR1 and CDR2 from the germline V gene are SSHAT and FNYEAQ (reference sequence). CDR3 residues: CASSLDWGTQYF. CDR3 in DNA: TGTGCCAGCAGCTTAGATTGGGGGACCCAGTACTTC.

The gene calls are TRBV5-1 and TRBJ2-5; 10 bases map to TRBD2. The CDR3 is made up of 14 amino acids. J was trimmed by 5 bases and V by 4 bases; bases with no gene match: 5. Per the germline V gene, CDR1 is SGHRS and CDR2 is YFSETQ. The CDR3 DNA reads TGCGCCAGCAGCCCTCCAGCGGGGGGGGAGACCCAGTACTTC. Translated: CASSPPAGGETQYF.

The chain links TRBV6-6 to TRBJ2-2; 8 positions agree with TRBD1. The CDR3 is 15 amino acids. The J segment lost 4 bases and the V segment lost 2 bases, leaving 3 bases of the junction unmatched. Germline V CDR1 and CDR2: MNHNY, SVGAGI (reference sequence). CDR3 sequence reads: CASSYRTGPTGELFF. CDR3 nucleotides: TGTGCCAGCAGTTACCGGACAGGGCCCACCGGGGAGCTGTTTTTT.

V is TRBV6-1 and J is TRBJ2-7, with 8 nucleotides matching TRBD2. The CDR3 loop spans 16 amino acids. CDR1 and CDR2 from the germline V gene are MNHNS and SASEGT. Trimming at V came to 3 bases and at J to 2 bases, leaving 9 bases not matched to a gene. CDR3 sequence (DNA): TGTGCCAGCAGTGAGTGGGCCCAGCGGGGGACCTACGAGCAGTACTTC. Its translation is CASSEWAQRGTYEQYF.

The chain has TRBV20-1 and TRBJ2-1, with no clear D. Per the germline V gene, CDR1 is DFQATT and CDR2 is SNEGSKA (reference sequence). Deletions cut 1 base from V and 10 bases from J, with 8 bases between. This CDR3 spans 11 amino acids. CDR3 nucleotide sequence: TGCAGTGCTAGAGTGTGGGAAGAGCAGTTCTTC. Protein sequence: CSARVWEEQFF.

This chain connects TRBV9 to TRBJ1-2; 7 bases fit TRBD1. With V trimmed by 4 bases and J by 2 bases, 2 bases remained unmatched. The germline CDR1 and CDR2 sequences are SGDLS and YYNGEE. This CDR3 is built from 13 residues. CDR3 in DNA: TGTGCCAGCAGCCAGGGGGTGAACTATGGCTACACCTTC. Its translation is CASSQGVNYGYTF.

A few counts support this clone. This chain links TRBV9 with TRBJ2-3, with 14 bases matching TRBD2. With V trimmed by 3 bases and J by 6 bases, 12 bases remained unmatched. Germline V gives CDR1 SGDLS, CDR2 YYNGEE. CDR3 length equals 18 residues. Written as DNA, the CDR3 is TGTGCCAGCAGCGCAGCTATCGGACTAGCGGGGGGAGTTGATACGCAGTATTTT. Its translation: CASSAAIGLAGGVDTQYF.

The gene calls are TRBV6-5 and TRBJ1-2; 10 bases map to TRBD1. This CDR3 is built from 14 residues. Germline CDR1 is MNHEY and CDR2 is SVGAGI. The junction had 4 bases not matched to a gene; V was cut back by 5 bases and J by 4 bases. The DNA for the CDR3 is TGTGCCAGCAGTGAAGGGGACAGGGGCTATGGCTACACCTTC. Its protein is CASSEGDRGYGYTF.

The chain combines TRBV5-4 with TRBJ2-4; TRBD1 aligns across 7 bases. The germline V gene encodes CDR1 SGHNT and CDR2 YYREEE (reference sequence). This CDR3 has 15 residues. V shed 3 bases and J 3 bases; nucleotides not matched to a gene: 6. CDR3 coding DNA: TGTGCCAGCAGCTCACAGGGGTTGGGCAAAAACATTCAGTACTTC. This translates into CASSSQGLGKNIQYF.

J is TRBJ2-3 and V is TRBV7-6, with D maybe TRBD2 (7 bases). The CDR3 runs 15 residues. Germline V gene lookup returns CDR1 SGHVS and CDR2 FNYEAQ. V dropped 5 bases and J dropped 3 bases, with 15 bases sitting between them. This CDR3 reads CASSIEGGWTDTQYF. The CDR3 region has the DNA TGTGCCAGCAGCATAGAGGGGGGGTGGACAGATACGCAGTATTTT. Looking up the rest from reference TRBV7-6 and TRBJ2-3 gives the full variable domain: GAGVSQSPRYKVTKRGQDVALRCDPISGHVSLYWYRQALGQGPEFLTYFNYEAQQDKSGLPNDRFSAERPEGSISTLTIQRTEQRDSAMYRCASSIEGGWTDTQYFGPGTRLTVL.

V and J are TRBV11-3 and TRBJ1-1, with a possible D match to TRBD1 (6 bases). The germline V gene has CDR1 SGHNT and CDR2 YENEEA. Trimming removed 5 bases at V and 11 bases at J, with 15 bases between. This CDR3 comprises 12 residues. CDR3 residues: CASSPSRGEAFF. The CDR3 coding sequence is TGTGCCAGCAGCCCTAGCAGGGGAGAGGCTTTCTTT.

The chain carries TRBV21-1 and TRBJ1-6. TRBV21-1 is a listed pseudogene. CDR3 length: 18 amino acids. This CDR3 is CASSKVRWRAGGNSPLHF. In nucleotides, the CDR3 is TGTGCCAGCAGCAAAGTTCGGTGGAGGGCCGGGGGTAATTCACCCCTCCACTTT.

J is TRBJ2-5 and V is TRBV2; no clear D. V was cut by 3 bases and J by 7 bases, with 6 bases left in between. CDR3 length: 11 residues. CDR1 SNHLY and CDR2 FYNNEI come from the germline V gene. CDR3 nucleotide sequence: TGTGCCAGCAGTGACCCGAGGACCCAGTACTTC. This encodes CASSDPRTQYF.

The count of this clone is one. The chain employs TRBV5-6 and TRBJ2-1; 15 bases map to TRBD2. V dropped 2 bases and J dropped 5; count of bases not matched to a gene: 2. Germline V gene lookup returns CDR1 SGHDT and CDR2 YYEEEE. The CDR3 has 16 residues. CDR3 residues: CASSFGLAGGDNEQFF. The CDR3 bases are TGTGCCAGCAGCTTCGGACTAGCGGGGGGGGACAATGAGCAGTTCTTC.